The 9 T cell receptor beta chains reported below all come from one sample, sequenced in a study of beta chain features in type 1 diabetes (dated by TCRdb to the late 2010s). No antigens are known for them. Library preparation employed the immunoSEQ multiplex PCR assay. The High Capacity cDNA Reverse Transcription Kit was used to reverse transcribe all of the isolated RNA, meaning that expressed TCRB transcripts were what got sequenced. TCRdb retrieved this table from immuneACCESS and kept in-frame rearrangements only. Not all clones are present; in checked studies, unresolved V genes account for under half, and no reason is known for the remainder. The sample contains under 850,000 clones, around 15% of them found a single time. The top ten clones comprise roughly 0.022% of the sample. On the study overall, not on this receptor specifically: In all four CD4+ subsets, TCRB CDR3 length was moderately but significantly shorter in type 1 diabetes patients.

Sequenced sample: naive CD4+ T cells from blood. This specimen's cell subset or site label, per the study, means: true naive CD4+ T cells. These TCRs come from a man between 18 and 29 years old with type 1 diabetes.

This clone turned up a few times. The chain uses TRBV10-3 and TRBJ1-5; D remains ambiguous. Trimming cost V 4 bases and J 3 bases, with 10 bases left between them. Germline V gene sequence: CDR1 ENHRY, CDR2 SYGVKD. The CDR3 covers 14 residues. The DNA for the CDR3 is TGTGCCATCAGTGGATGGGAGGTCAATCAGCCCCAGCATTTT. Residues: CAISGWEVNQPQHF.

The J gene is TRBJ1-5, the V gene TRBV7-8, with D hard to call. The CDR3 length is 15 residues. Germline CDR1 and CDR2: SGHVS and FQNEAQ. Trimming removed 1 base at V and 3 bases at J, with 10 bases between. The CDR3 nucleotides are TGTGCCAGCAGCTTAGTCCCCGAAATCAATCAGCCCCAGCATTTT. Amino acid sequence: CASSLVPEINQPQHF.

The table lists this clone with a few counts. The chain combines TRBV25-1 with TRBJ2-7; D unclear. Per the germline V gene, CDR1 is MGHDK and CDR2 is SYGVNS. V was shortened by 8 bases and J by 3 bases, with 8 bases between the two germline ends. The CDR3 loop spans 11 amino acids. The CDR3 DNA reads as TGTGCCAGCCACAAGAACTACGAGCAGTACTTC. It codes for CASHKNYEQYF.

This clone has only a few counts. The V and J genes are TRBV29-1 and TRBJ2-3; possible D gene TRBD1, 6 bases. The germline V gene encodes CDR1 SQVTM and CDR2 ANQGSEA. V gave up 6 bases and J gave up 8 bases, with 18 bases separating them. The CDR3 spans 13 residues. The CDR3 DNA follows: TGCAGCGTGCACACAGGGCTTCAGGGTACGCAGTATTTT. The encoded protein is CSVHTGLQGTQYF.

This chain uses TRBV5-4 with TRBJ2-3; no clear D. The CDR3 sequence is 14 residues long. Deletions cut 0 bases from V and 3 bases from J, with 8 bases between. Germline CDR1 reads SGHNT; CDR2 reads YYREEE (reference sequence). Written as DNA, the CDR3 is TGTGCCAGCAGCTTGGTCGAAGGGACAGATACGCAGTATTTT. Its protein product is CASSLVEGTDTQYF.

This sequence joins TRBV30 and TRBJ2-7; 7 bases map to TRBD1. From germline, CDR1 is GTSNPN and CDR2 SVGIG (reference sequence). This CDR3 spans 15 amino acids. V lost 2 bases and J lost 4; bases outside the gene matches: 11. CDR3 nucleotides: TGTGCCTGGAGTAATCAAGACAGGGCCCCTTACGAGCAGTACTTC. Its protein product is CAWSNQDRAPYEQYF.

The rearrangement joins TRBV30 to TRBJ2-5, with 10 bases matching TRBD1. Germline lookup yields CDR1 GTSNPN and CDR2 SVGIG (reference sequence). V dropped 5 bases and J dropped 5; count of bases not matched to a gene: 5. The length of the CDR3 is 13 residues. This CDR3 is CAWAGQGSETQYF. As DNA, the CDR3 is TGTGCCTGGGCGGGACAGGGGAGCGAGACCCAGTACTTC.

The chain has TRBV6-5 and TRBJ1-2; 7 positions match TRBD1. The junction had 4 bases not matched to a gene; V was cut back by 6 bases and J by 3 bases. The CDR3 totals 13 residues. Looked up from germline, CDR1 is MNHEY and CDR2 is SVGAGI. The CDR3 nucleotides are TGTGCCAGCAGCCTGACAGGGTACTATGGCTACACCTTC. This encodes CASSLTGYYGYTF.

This clone was found a few times. This chain connects TRBV19 to TRBJ2-3, with D hard to call. The V gene lost 5 bases and the J gene lost 6 bases, with 12 bases spanning the gap. Germline CDR1 is LNHDA and CDR2 is SQIVND (reference sequence). The CDR3 contains 13 residues. In DNA form, the CDR3 reads TGTGCCAGTAGTCGGCAGGTCAGGGATACGCAGTATTTT. Its translation is CASSRQVRDTQYF. Combining the CDR3 with reference TRBV19 and TRBJ2-3 gives the whole variable domain DGGITQSPKYLFRKEGQNVTLSCEQNLNHDAMYWYRQDPGQGLRLIYYSQIVNDFQKGDIAEGYSVSREKKESFPLTVTSAQKNPTAFYLCASSRQVRDTQYFGPGTRLTVL.